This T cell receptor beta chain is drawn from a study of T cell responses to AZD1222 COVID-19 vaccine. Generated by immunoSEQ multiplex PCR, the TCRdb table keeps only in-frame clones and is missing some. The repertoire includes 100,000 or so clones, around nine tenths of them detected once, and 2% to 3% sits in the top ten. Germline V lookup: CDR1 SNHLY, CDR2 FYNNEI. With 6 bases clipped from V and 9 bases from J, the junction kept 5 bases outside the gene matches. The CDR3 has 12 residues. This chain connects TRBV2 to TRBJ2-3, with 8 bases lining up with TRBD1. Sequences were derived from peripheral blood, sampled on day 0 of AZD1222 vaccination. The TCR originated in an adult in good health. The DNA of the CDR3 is TGTGCCAGCAGGTTACAGGGGGTCACGCAGTATTTT. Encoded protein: CASRLQGVTQYF. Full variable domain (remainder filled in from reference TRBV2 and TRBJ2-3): EPEVTQTPSHQVTQMGQEVILRCVPISNHLYFYWYRQILGQKVEFLVSFYNNEISEKSEIFDDQFSVERPDGSNFTLKIRSTKLEDSAMYFCASRLQGVTQYFGPGTRLTVL.